This T cell receptor (beta chain) was sequenced for a study of cytomegalovirus exposure and HLA in healthy donors. Study findings and constraints: Most TCR sequences were uncommon, yet certain public TCRs appeared in many donors. In a later analysis, a genetic analysis reported fewer productive-TCR N-insertions in an Asian-associated ancestry cluster than the cohort average.

The germline V gene encodes CDR1 LGHNA and CDR2 YSLEER. This CDR3 is built from 15 residues. V dropped 1 base and J dropped 4 bases, with 13 bases sitting between them. A word on this clone: Its antigen is not known.

The primer mix had 60 Vbeta and 13 Jbeta primers. The method was immunoSEQ multiplex PCR; TCRdb's version includes in-frame clones alone and lacks a portion of them. The profile shows around 150,000 clones, roughly 81% of them singletons. All donors participated as healthy donors of bone marrow. V is TRBV4-3 and J is TRBJ1-2; D may be TRBD1 (5 bases). The origin of this receptor is a woman between 45 and 65 years old in good health and CMV-seronegative. Sequences were obtained from PBMCs. Here the CDR3 reads CASSQGGGSGYGYTF. The CDR3 nucleotides read TGCGCCAGCAGCCAAGGGGGGGGTAGTGGCTATGGCTACACCTTC.